The entry that follows covers one T cell receptor beta chain sequence. The entry originates in a study of shared clonotypes between healthy human individuals. Libraries were prepared by immunoSEQ multiplex PCR; TCRdb keeps only in-frame clonotypes and omits some of them. This sample yields under 600,000 clones, of which around 80% are seen a single time; around 12% belongs to the top ten. The CDR3 has 16 residues. The germline V and J ends were trimmed by 1 base and 0 bases, with 10 bases remaining between them. Germline V lookup: CDR1 LNHNV, CDR2 YYDKDF (reference sequence). The specimen was PBMCs. The gene calls are TRBV15 and TRBJ2-1, with D possibly matching TRBD2 (6 bases). This receptor was obtained from a woman aged 40 to 50 in good health. Some clones in this sample may be carry-over from other donors' samples. CDR3 loop: CATSRGWEDSYNEQFF. Here the CDR3 DNA reads TGTGCCACCAGCAGAGGGTGGGAGGACTCCTACAATGAGCAGTTCTTC.